This TCR beta chain was captured by sequencing in a study of early T cells in non-severe SARS-CoV-2 infection. General study results and limits: Reliance on VDJdb matching favored anti-spike CD8 responses; private and CD4 specificities were missed.

With respect to this clonotype: Its antigen is as yet unknown.

Per the germline V gene, CDR1 is SGDLS and CDR2 is YYNGEE. The CDR3 sequence is 14 residues long. The V gene lost 3 bases and the J gene lost 6 bases, with 12 bases spanning the gap. MiXCR, run by TCRdb on the 5' RACE reads, gives a single entry per CDR3 protein. The sample lists roughly 81,000 distinct CDR3 sequences, around an eighth seen once, with 2.6% in the top ten. V usage is TRBV9 and J usage is TRBJ2-2, with a weak D call TRBD2 (6 bases). The TCR sequence derives from an adult who was a healthcare worker with PCR-confirmed SARS-CoV-2 infection or an uninfected control (not recorded which). The material sequenced was whole blood. In DNA form, the CDR3 reads TGTGCCAGCAGCGCAACGGGAGTAGCCGGGGAGCTGTTTTTT. Protein: CASSATGVAGELFF.